The 30 T cell receptor beta chains presented below share a single source sample, sequenced in a study of blood T cells in healthy people across ages. Together with a sample-barcoded 5' primer, a J-beta primer mix was included in a second PCR lasting roughly 6 to 12 cycles. Via MiXCR, TCRdb re-called the 5' RACE reads, giving one row per CDR3 protein. Of about 840,000 distinct CDR3 sequences listed, about 27% are singletons. This sample also appeared in a second study, on T cells of mothers and their children.

Sequences were obtained from blood. Source of these receptors: a woman aged 40 to 49 in good health.

The table lists this clonotype with many counts. The chain joins TRBV7-3 to TRBJ1-2, with 10 bases identical to TRBD1. The CDR3 runs to 16 residues. Per germline, CDR1 SGHTA and CDR2 FQGTGA. Trimming removed 0 bases from V and 6 bases from J; junction bases left unmatched: 7. CDR3 residues: CASSLTGTGAPHGYTF. The CDR3 nucleotides read TGTGCCAGCAGCTTAACGGGGACAGGGGCCCCCCATGGCTACACCTTC.

This sequence joins TRBV20-1 and TRBJ2-7; 11 nucleotides agree with TRBD2. Trimming cost V 4 bases and J 2 bases; bases outside gene matches: 13. The CDR3 length is 17 residues. Per the germline V gene, CDR1 is DFQATT and CDR2 is SNEGSKA (reference sequence). The CDR3 DNA reads as TGCAGTGCTAAAGACCGGACTAGCGGGCGTAACCCCTACGAGCAGTACTTC. This encodes CSAKDRTSGRNPYEQYF.

This clonotype was picked up a small number of times. This chain connects TRBV9 to TRBJ2-3; D gene ambiguous. V lost 4 bases and J 3 bases, leaving 15 bases between the germline ends. The CDR3 totals 15 residues. Germline values: CDR1 SGDLS, CDR2 YYNGEE. CDR3 nucleotides: TGTGCCAGCAGCCTCCGTGGGCTAGGGACAGATACGCAGTATTTT. The encoded protein is CASSLRGLGTDTQYF.

This clonotype appeared many times. The chain has TRBV5-1 and TRBJ1-6; 8 bases agree with TRBD1. This CDR3 is built from 19 residues. Trimming took 1 base from V and 0 from J; bases not matched to a gene: 9. Germline loops: CDR1 SGHRS, CDR2 YFSETQ. In DNA form, the CDR3 reads TGCGCCAGCAGCTTGTGGCAACAGGGGGACAGCTCCTATAATTCACCCCTCCACTTT. This encodes CASSLWQQGDSSYNSPLHF.

The chain joins TRBV2 to TRBJ1-3, with D perhaps TRBD1 (6 bases). Trimming left V 7 bases short and J 5 bases short, with 15 bases between. This CDR3 spans 14 amino acids. CDR1 SNHLY and CDR2 FYNNEI come from the germline V gene. The CDR3 nucleotides are TGTGCCAGCACGCAGGGGCTGGATAGAAACACCATATATTTT. As protein: CASTQGLDRNTIYF.

This rearrangement joins TRBV7-9 to TRBJ1-2; D gene uncertain. The CDR3 covers 15 residues. CDR1 SEHNR and CDR2 FQNEAQ come from the germline V gene (reference sequence). Between the trimmed V and J ends, which lost 5 bases and 8 bases, there was a span of 21 bases. The CDR3 spells CASSQRGSSFGGYTF. The DNA for the CDR3 is TGTGCCAGCAGCCAACGGGGTTCCAGCTTCGGAGGCTACACCTTC.

This clonotype was counted a few times. The chain joins TRBV7-8 to TRBJ2-7; TRBD1 matches 7 bases. Germline CDR1 reads SGHVS; CDR2 reads FQNEAQ. The CDR3 spans 15 residues. Unmatched junction bases numbered 4, after V lost 1 base and J lost 1 base. The CDR3 coding sequence is TGTGCCAGCAGCTTAGGGACAGGCCTTTCCTACGAGCAGTACTTC. This sequence encodes CASSLGTGLSYEQYF.

This clonotype has a count of ten or more. This chain links TRBV7-6 with TRBJ2-7, with TRBD2 matching over 7 bases. The CDR3 spans 15 residues. In germline, CDR1 is SGHVS, CDR2 FNYEAQ. J lost 3 bases, V lost 5 bases, and 10 bases had no gene match. CDR3 DNA: TGTGCCAGCAGCCCCCAAGCGGGGCCCGACTACGAGCAGTACTTC. It codes for CASSPQAGPDYEQYF.

This clonotype came up many times. The chain combines TRBV27 with TRBJ1-2; D ambiguous. Germline assignment: CDR1 MNHEY and CDR2 SMNVEV (reference sequence). Trimming left V 6 bases short and J 6 bases short, with 14 bases between. The length of the CDR3 is 13 residues. In DNA, the CDR3 is TGTGCCAGCAGCTTAGGTCAGAGAAATGGCTACACCTTC. Amino acids: CASSLGQRNGYTF.

The V and J genes are TRBV7-8 and TRBJ1-2; TRBD1 agrees at 7 bases. Germline V lookup: CDR1 SGHVS, CDR2 FQNEAQ. The ends lost 2 bases at V and 6 bases at J; junction bases unmatched: 9. The CDR3 totals 15 residues. The chain's CDR3 is CASSLLRTGDNGYTF. The CDR3 nucleotides read TGTGCCAGCAGCTTACTCCGGACAGGCGATAATGGCTACACCTTC.

The chain joins TRBV28 to TRBJ2-1; D possibly corresponds to TRBD1 (6 bases). With 1 base removed from V and 7 bases from J, the gap between germline ends came to 11 bases. This CDR3 has 14 amino acids. In germline, CDR1 is MDHEN, CDR2 SYDVKM. The CDR3 nucleotides read TGTGCCAGCAGTTTATCGCAGGGGCGAAATGAGCAGTTCTTC. Translation gives CASSLSQGRNEQFF.

Points on this clonotype: A read error is possible here, since a much larger clone lies one base away. Lacking the conserved final phenylalanine or tryptophan, this CDR3 likely reflects a read error. The chain joins TRBV10-3 to TRBJ1-5; D is uncertain. In germline, CDR1 is ENHRY, CDR2 SYGVKD. The CDR3 has 13 residues. V was pared by 0 bases and J by 4 bases, with 4 bases between. CDR3 in DNA: TGTGCCATCAGTGAGTCAGGGAATCAGCCCCAGCATTGT. It codes for CAISESGNQPQHC.

This chain links TRBV5-1 with TRBJ2-3; 12 nucleotides match TRBD1. Germline V lookup: CDR1 SGHRS, CDR2 YFSETQ. V gave up 4 bases and J gave up 6 bases; unmatched junction bases: 6. The CDR3 loop spans 15 amino acids. This CDR3 reads CASSGGQGASDTQYF. The CDR3 DNA reads as TGCGCCAGCAGCGGGGGACAGGGGGCTTCGGATACGCAGTATTTT.

About this clonotype: Possible read error: a much larger clone is one base away. The chain combines TRBV7-2 with TRBJ2-5, with TRBD2 matching over 11 bases. Germline CDR1 reads SGHTA; CDR2 reads FQGNSA. The CDR3 consists of 15 residues. The V segment lost 5 bases and the J segment 11 bases; nucleotides outside the gene matches: 13. The CDR3 DNA reads TGTGCCAGCAGCCCAGATATAGCGGGGGGGAATGAGCAGTACTTC. It codes for CASSPDIAGGNEQYF.

The chain couples TRBV6-2 or TRBV6-3 to TRBJ2-2, with 13 bases aligning to TRBD2. Germline V lookup: CDR1 MNHEY, CDR2 SVGEGT. This CDR3 is 19 amino acids long. Trimming removed 2 bases from V and 4 bases from J; junction bases left unmatched: 10. CDR3 coding DNA: TGTGCCAGCAGTTACGATCTCGGACTAGCGGGGGTGGCCACCGGGGAGCTGTTTTTT. Amino acid sequence: CASSYDLGLAGVATGELFF.

This clonotype was detected ten times or more. The chain carries TRBV28 and TRBJ1-2; D is perhaps TRBD1 (5 bases). Germline CDR1 is MDHEN and CDR2 is SYDVKM. The CDR3 sequence is 11 residues long. V was cut by 7 bases and J by 6 bases, with 9 bases left in between. The CDR3 loop reads CASTGKHGYTF. CDR3 nucleotides: TGTGCCAGCACAGGGAAACATGGCTACACCTTC.

This clonotype was found a few times. The gene calls are TRBV7-8 and TRBJ2-6; D possibly corresponds to TRBD1 (6 bases). Germline CDR1 and CDR2: SGHVS and FQNEAQ. V lost 5 bases to trimming and J lost 3 bases, with 17 bases between them. This CDR3 region has 17 residues. The CDR3 protein is CASSLLGAGDGANVLTF. Here the CDR3 DNA reads TGTGCCAGCAGCCTACTGGGGGCAGGGGATGGGGCCAACGTCCTGACTTTC.

This clonotype was found a few times. V is TRBV4-1 and J is TRBJ2-7; 7 bases line up with TRBD2. Germline lookup yields CDR1 MGHRA and CDR2 YSYEKL. J gave up 1 base and V 3 bases, and 3 bases lay outside the gene matches. The CDR3 has 14 residues. DNA for the CDR3: TGCGCCAGCAGCCACCCCGGGGGGTCCTACGAGCAGTACTTC. This codes for CASSHPGGSYEQYF.

This clonotype was seen more than once but under ten times. The chain uses TRBV12-3 or TRBV12-4 and TRBJ2-4; maybe TRBD2 (7 bases). The length of the CDR3 is 14 residues. V lost 2 bases and J lost 8, with 13 bases in between. The CDR3 sequence is CASSLRGGADIQYF. DNA of the CDR3: TGTGCCAGCAGTTTAAGGGGGGGCGCGGACATTCAGTACTTC.

This clonotype was observed a handful of times. The rearrangement uses TRBV12-3 or TRBV12-4 and TRBJ2-1; D is ambiguous. The CDR3 is 14 residues long. With 6 bases removed from V and 4 bases from J, the gap between germline ends came to 13 bases. For the CDR3, the DNA is TGTGCCAGCAGACTTAGGATTGGGTACAATGAGCAGTTCTTC. The encoded protein is CASRLRIGYNEQFF.

This clonotype was recorded many times. J is TRBJ2-7 and V is TRBV20-1; unclear D gene. The CDR3 consists of 14 residues. The ends were cut back, 0 bases at V and 0 bases at J, with 9 bases in the middle. The V gene's germline CDR1 is DFQATT and CDR2 SNEGSKA (reference sequence). CDR3 DNA: TGCAGTGCTAGAGAAGGGATCAGCTCCTACGAGCAGTACTTC. Encoded protein: CSAREGISSYEQYF.

This clonotype was recorded many times. The chain joins TRBV7-2 to TRBJ1-1; TRBD1 matches at 9 bases. J gave up 4 bases and V 0 bases, and 3 bases lay outside the gene matches. Germline loops: CDR1 SGHTA, CDR2 FQGNSA. CDR3 length: 15 residues. In DNA, the CDR3 is TGTGCCAGCAGCTTAGCGTCGGGACAGGGCACTGAAGCTTTCTTT. Translated, it gives CASSLASGQGTEAFF. The full variable domain, with the rest looked up from reference TRBV7-2 and TRBJ1-1, is GAGVSQSPSNKVTEKGKDVELRCDPISGHTALYWYRQSLGQGLEFLIYFQGNSAPDKSGLPSDRFSAERTGGSVSTLTIQRTQQEDSAVYLCASSLASGQGTEAFFGQGTRLTVV.

A note on this clonotype: Being one base from a much bigger clone, this may be a read error. The V and J genes are TRBV7-9 and TRBJ1-2, with TRBD1 matching 8 bases. The CDR3 sequence is 14 residues long. Per the germline V gene, CDR1 is SEHNR and CDR2 is FQNEAQ (reference sequence). V dropped 7 bases and J dropped 3; count of bases not matched to a gene: 7. CDR3 in amino acids: CASTSTGVDYGYTF. The CDR3 region has the DNA TGTGCCAGCACCTCGACAGGGGTGGACTATGGCTACACCTTC.

As regards this clonotype: Its ends do not fully match the called genes, so a read error is possible. The chain recombines TRBV20-1 with TRBJ2-5, with unresolved D. The germline gives CDR1 DFQATT, CDR2 SNEGSKA (reference sequence). The CDR3 consists of 13 residues. The CDR3 nucleotides are TGCAGTGCTAGGATCCGGGTAAAAGAGGCCCAGTACTTC. Encoded protein: CSARIRVKEAQYF.

A note on this clonotype: A much more abundant neighbour one base away suggests this may be a read error. The chain uses TRBV28 and TRBJ2-7; TRBD2 aligns across 12 bases. The J call is uncertain, as TRBJ2-5 better fits the DNA end. Looked up from germline, CDR1 is MDHEN and CDR2 is SYDVKM. This CDR3 comprises 13 residues. CDR3 DNA sequence: TGTGCCAGCCAACTAGCGGGGGGCGAGACCCAGTACTTC. This sequence encodes CASQLAGGETQYF.

V is TRBV6-1 and J is TRBJ2-5, with a tentative D call TRBD2 (7 bases). The last part of the DNA fits TRBJ2-7 better; the J call may be wrong. CDR3 length: 16 amino acids. Germline-derived CDR1 and CDR2 are MNHNS and SASEGT. As DNA, the CDR3 is TGTGCCAGCAGTGACCCAATGAGAGTAAGGGGGGGCGAGCAGTACTTC. It codes for CASSDPMRVRGGEQYF.

The rearrangement links TRBV5-6 to TRBJ2-1; 10 bases align to TRBD2. Germline-derived CDR1 and CDR2 are SGHDT and YYEEEE. The CDR3 sequence is 16 residues long. V shed 4 bases and J 0 bases; nucleotides not matched to a gene: 4. CDR3: CASSPIAGGSYNEQFF. The CDR3 DNA follows: TGTGCCAGCAGCCCTATAGCGGGGGGCTCCTACAATGAGCAGTTCTTC.

This clonotype was recorded once. V and J are TRBV7-2 and TRBJ2-5; D gene unclear. The germline V gene has CDR1 SGHTA and CDR2 FQGNSA. This CDR3 has 13 amino acids. Trimming took 3 bases from V and 5 from J, leaving 10 bases between them. DNA for the CDR3: TGTGCCAGCAGCTTTATCAGTAGGGAGACCCAGTACTTC. Its translation: CASSFISRETQYF.

This clonotype was seen at least ten times. This chain uses TRBV12-3 or TRBV12-4 with TRBJ1-5; D is unclear. The V gene lost 0 bases and the J gene lost 5 bases, with 5 bases spanning the gap. The length of the CDR3 is 13 residues. The CDR3 nucleotides are TGTGCCAGCAGTTTAGCGACTTATCAGCCCCAGCATTTT. This gives the protein CASSLATYQPQHF.

This clonotype has just a few counts. The chain couples TRBV7-3 to TRBJ1-2; D gene unclear. Germline values: CDR1 SGHTA, CDR2 FQGTGA. V gave up 1 base and J gave up 5 bases, with 14 bases separating them. The CDR3 contains 15 residues. CDR3 in DNA: TGTGCCAGCAGCTTAAATAGCCTTACGGGGTATGGCTACACCTTC. It is translated as CASSLNSLTGYGYTF.